The entry below gives a single TCR beta chain sequence along with its context. At one of its ends the junction is not consistent with the germline gene, which may arise from a read error. As every portion of the isolated RNA was reverse transcribed, the sequencing read expressed TCRB transcripts. Only in-frame clones appear in the TCRdb table, and some are missing; sequencing was by immunoSEQ multiplex PCR. The sample contains hundreds of thousands of clones, roughly 70% of which appear only once. The sample belongs to a study of beta chain features in type 1 diabetes. CDR1 is GTSNPN and CDR2 is SVGIG in the germline V gene (reference sequence). This CDR3 spans 12 amino acids.

This chain links TRBV30 with TRBJ2-5; D is undetermined. The receptor's source is a man aged 25-45 years in good health. The source material was naive CD4+ T cells from blood. CDR3 bases: TGTGCCTGGAGGGCCAGCCAAGGGACCCAGTACTTC. This gives the protein CAWRASQGTQYF.